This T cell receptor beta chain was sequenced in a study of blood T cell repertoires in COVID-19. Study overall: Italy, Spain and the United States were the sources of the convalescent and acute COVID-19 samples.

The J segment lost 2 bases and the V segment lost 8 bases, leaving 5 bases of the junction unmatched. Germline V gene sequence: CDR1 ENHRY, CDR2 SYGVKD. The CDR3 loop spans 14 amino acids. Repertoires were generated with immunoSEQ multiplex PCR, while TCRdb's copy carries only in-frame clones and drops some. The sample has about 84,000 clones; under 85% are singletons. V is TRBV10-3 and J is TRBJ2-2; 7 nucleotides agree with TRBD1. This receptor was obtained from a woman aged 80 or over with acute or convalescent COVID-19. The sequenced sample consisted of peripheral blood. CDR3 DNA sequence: TGTGCCATCGGAAGGACAGGAAACACCGGGGAGCTGTTTTTT. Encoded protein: CAIGRTGNTGELFF.